These 7 T cell receptor beta chains share one sample of origin, sequenced in a study of early T cells in non-severe SARS-CoV-2 infection. TCRdb re-called the 5' RACE reads through MiXCR, storing one row per CDR3 protein. The table has approximately 81,000 distinct CDR3 sequences, 13% seen once; the top ten hold roughly 5.5%. Specimen: whole blood. The receptor source for this set is an adult who was a healthcare worker with PCR-confirmed SARS-CoV-2 infection or an uninfected control (not recorded which).

This chain uses TRBV6-5 with TRBJ1-3; 9 nucleotides align to TRBD1. Looked up from germline, CDR1 is MNHEY and CDR2 is SVGAGI. This CDR3 spans 15 amino acids. V lost 5 bases, J lost 2 bases, and 4 bases stayed unmatched. The CDR3 here is CASSQDRGAGNTIYF. In nucleotides, the CDR3 is TGTGCCAGCAGTCAGGACAGGGGTGCTGGAAACACCATATATTTT.

The chain is built from TRBV9 and TRBJ2-1, with 7 positions matching TRBD2. The trim removed 2 bases at V and 5 bases at J, leaving 7 bases unmatched. This CDR3 contains 15 residues. The germline V gene has CDR1 SGDLS and CDR2 YYNGEE. The CDR3 DNA follows: TGTGCCAGCAGCGTGACTAGCAGGGTTAACAATGAGCAGTTCTTC. This encodes CASSVTSRVNNEQFF.

This clonotype was detected a few times. The V call is TRBV5-1, the J call TRBJ1-2; D might be TRBD1 (5 bases). Deletions cut 4 bases from V and 2 bases from J, with 9 bases between. The germline V gene encodes CDR1 SGHRS and CDR2 YFSETQ. This CDR3 contains 13 residues. The chain's CDR3 is CASSPQGNYGYTF. In nucleotides, the CDR3 is TGCGCCAGCAGCCCCCAGGGAAACTATGGCTACACCTTC.

This clonotype showed up many times. V usage is TRBV11-2 and J usage is TRBJ2-1; 7 bases are a match to TRBD1. The CDR3 has 14 residues. The germline CDR1 and CDR2 sequences are SGHAT and FQNNGV. V shed 10 bases and J 8 bases; nucleotides not matched to a gene: 14. The CDR3 DNA is TGTGCCACCCAAAGGGGGCGTTCTACGTATGAGCAGTTCTTC. Protein sequence: CATQRGRSTYEQFF. The full variable domain, rest sourced from reference TRBV11-2 and TRBJ2-1, is EAGVAQSPRYKIIEKRQSVAFWCNPISGHATLYWYQQILGQGPKLLIQFQNNGVVDDSQLPKDRFSAERLKGVDSTLKIQPAKLEDSAVYLCATQRGRSTYEQFFGPGTRLTVL.

This clonotype appeared many times. The germline gene is not matched at one end of the junction; a read error may be the cause. The V call is TRBV18, the J call TRBJ1-5; no reliable D call. The germline V gene encodes CDR1 KGHSH and CDR2 LQKENI. The CDR3 consists of 13 residues. The CDR3 sequence: CASSLYSNQPQHF. The CDR3 DNA reads TGTGCCAGCTCACTATATAGCAACCAGCCCCAGCATTTT.

V gene TRBV5-1 combines with J gene TRBJ1-1; D is unclear. CDR1 and CDR2 from the germline V gene are SGHRS and YFSETQ. Deletions cut 4 bases from V and 7 bases from J, with 11 bases between. The CDR3 covers 12 residues. The CDR3 sequence is CASSPAGVEAFF. CDR3 nucleotides: TGCGCCAGCAGCCCGGCGGGAGTTGAAGCTTTCTTT.

This clonotype appeared many times. V is TRBV6-6 and J is TRBJ2-7, with D hard to call. Germline values: CDR1 MNHNY, CDR2 SVGAGI (reference sequence). The CDR3 spans 12 residues. V was pared by 4 bases and J by 6 bases, with 10 bases between. DNA of the CDR3: TGTGCCAGCAGTTCCGGGCACCCCGAGCAGTACTTC. Its protein product is CASSSGHPEQYF.